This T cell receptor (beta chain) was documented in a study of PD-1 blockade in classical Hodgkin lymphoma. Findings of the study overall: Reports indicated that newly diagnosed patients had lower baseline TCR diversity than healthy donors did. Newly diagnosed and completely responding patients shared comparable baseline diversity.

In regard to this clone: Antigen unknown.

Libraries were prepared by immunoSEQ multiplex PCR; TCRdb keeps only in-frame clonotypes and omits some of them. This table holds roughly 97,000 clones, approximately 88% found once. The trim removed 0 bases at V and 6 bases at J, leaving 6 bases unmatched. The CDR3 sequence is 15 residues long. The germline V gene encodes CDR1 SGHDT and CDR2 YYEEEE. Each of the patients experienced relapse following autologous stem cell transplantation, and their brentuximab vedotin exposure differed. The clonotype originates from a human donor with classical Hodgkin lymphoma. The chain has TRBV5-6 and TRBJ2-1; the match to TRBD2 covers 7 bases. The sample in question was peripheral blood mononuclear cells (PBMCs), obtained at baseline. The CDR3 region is CASSLAGGRSNEQFF. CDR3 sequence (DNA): TGTGCCAGCAGCTTGGCGGGGGGACGGAGCAATGAGCAGTTCTTC.